The sequence of this T cell receptor (beta chain) was determined in a study of CD8+ T cells in alopecia areata. Treatment: oral pan-JAK inhibitor, 5-10 mg twice daily. The authors extracted RNA and reverse transcribed it into cDNA as the sequencing template. Sequencing was performed with immunoSEQ multiplex PCR; in TCRdb, only in-frame clones are kept and a portion is missing. The sample shows 87,000 or so clones, 70% to 85% of them seen only once. Between the trimmed V and J ends, which lost 7 bases and 0 bases, there was a span of 15 bases. Per the germline V gene, CDR1 is ENHRY and CDR2 is SYGVKD. CDR3 length: 15 residues.

The sample consisted of CD8+ T cells sorted from blood, taken at approximately week 42, from a patient treated with tofacitinib. The sequence was obtained from a human donor with alopecia areata. The genes are TRBV10-3 and TRBJ1-2; a possible D gene is TRBD1 (5 bases). CDR3 loop: CAITHTGGANYGYTF. In DNA form, the CDR3 reads TGTGCCATCACCCACACGGGGGGTGCTAACTATGGCTACACCTTC.